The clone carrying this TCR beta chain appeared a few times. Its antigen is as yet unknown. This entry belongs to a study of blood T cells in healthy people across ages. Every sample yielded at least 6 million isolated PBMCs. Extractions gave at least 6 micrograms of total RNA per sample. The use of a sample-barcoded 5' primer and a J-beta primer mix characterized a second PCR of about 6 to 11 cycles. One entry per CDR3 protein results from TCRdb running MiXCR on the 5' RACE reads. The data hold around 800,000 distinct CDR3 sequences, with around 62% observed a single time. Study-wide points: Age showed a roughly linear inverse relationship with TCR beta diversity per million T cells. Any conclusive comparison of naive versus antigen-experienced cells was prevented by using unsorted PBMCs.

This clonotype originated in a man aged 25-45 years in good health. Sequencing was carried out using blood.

In DNA, the CDR3 is TGTGCCAGTCGTGAGACGGGACAGACCTACAATGAGCAGTTCTTC. Translated, it gives CASRETGQTYNEQFF. This rearrangement joins TRBV6-2 or TRBV6-3 to TRBJ2-1; 7 bases line up with TRBD1. The germline V gene encodes CDR1 MNHEY and CDR2 SVGEGT. This CDR3 comprises 15 residues. V shed 9 bases and J 2 bases; nucleotides not matched to a gene: 10.